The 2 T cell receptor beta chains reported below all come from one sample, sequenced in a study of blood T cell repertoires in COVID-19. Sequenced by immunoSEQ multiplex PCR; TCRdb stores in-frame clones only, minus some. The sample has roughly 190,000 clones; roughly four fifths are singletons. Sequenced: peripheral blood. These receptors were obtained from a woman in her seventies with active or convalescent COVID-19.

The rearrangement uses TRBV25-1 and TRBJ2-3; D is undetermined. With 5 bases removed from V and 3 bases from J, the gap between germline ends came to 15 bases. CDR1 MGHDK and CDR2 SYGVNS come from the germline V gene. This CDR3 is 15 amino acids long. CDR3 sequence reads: CASSMGPGWTDTQYF. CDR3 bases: TGTGCCAGCAGTATGGGTCCGGGTTGGACAGATACGCAGTATTTT.

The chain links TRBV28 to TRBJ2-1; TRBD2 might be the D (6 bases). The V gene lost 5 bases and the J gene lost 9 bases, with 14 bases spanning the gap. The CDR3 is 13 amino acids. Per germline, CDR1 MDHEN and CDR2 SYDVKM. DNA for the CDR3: TGTGCCAGCAGTGGGGGACTGCGGAGTGAGCAGTTCTTC. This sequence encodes CASSGGLRSEQFF.